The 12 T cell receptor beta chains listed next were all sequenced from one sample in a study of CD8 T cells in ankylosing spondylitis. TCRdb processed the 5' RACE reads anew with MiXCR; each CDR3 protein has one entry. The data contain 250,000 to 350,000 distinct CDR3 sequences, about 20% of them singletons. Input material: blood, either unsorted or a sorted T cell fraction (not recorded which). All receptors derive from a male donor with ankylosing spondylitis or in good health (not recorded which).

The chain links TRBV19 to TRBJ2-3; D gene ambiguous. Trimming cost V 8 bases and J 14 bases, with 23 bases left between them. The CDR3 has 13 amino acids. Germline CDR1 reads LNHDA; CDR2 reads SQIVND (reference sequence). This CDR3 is CASSPGITARRYF. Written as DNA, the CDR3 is TGTGCCAGTTCGCCGGGCATTACCGCCAGGAGGTATTTT.

The CDR3: CASSYKGQGAGETQYF. DNA of the CDR3: TGTGCCAGCAGTTATAAAGGACAGGGGGCAGGTGAGACCCAGTACTTC. The chain employs TRBV6-5 and TRBJ2-5; 11 positions match TRBD1. This CDR3 spans 16 amino acids. The V gene's germline CDR1 is MNHEY and CDR2 SVGAGI. The ends lost 3 bases at V and 5 bases at J; junction bases unmatched: 8.

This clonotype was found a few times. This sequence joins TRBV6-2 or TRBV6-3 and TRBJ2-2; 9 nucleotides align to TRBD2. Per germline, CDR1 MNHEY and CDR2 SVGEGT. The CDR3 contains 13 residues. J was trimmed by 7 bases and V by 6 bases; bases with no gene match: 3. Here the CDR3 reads CASSALAGGELFF. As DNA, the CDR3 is TGTGCCAGCAGCGCACTAGCGGGCGGGGAGCTGTTTTTT.

The CDR3: CASSPTGGRVKETQYF. The CDR3 DNA sequence: TGTGCCAGCAGCCCTACGGGCGGGAGGGTTAAAGAGACCCAGTACTTC. The chain has TRBV12-3 or TRBV12-4 and TRBJ2-5, with 9 bases aligning to TRBD2. This CDR3 comprises 16 residues. V shed 6 bases and J 3 bases; nucleotides not matched to a gene: 11.

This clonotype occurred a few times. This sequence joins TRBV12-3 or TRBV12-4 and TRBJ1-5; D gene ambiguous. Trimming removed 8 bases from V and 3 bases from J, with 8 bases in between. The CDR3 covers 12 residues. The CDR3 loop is CASVLDNQPQHF. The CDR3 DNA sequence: TGTGCCAGCGTTCTGGACAATCAGCCCCAGCATTTT.

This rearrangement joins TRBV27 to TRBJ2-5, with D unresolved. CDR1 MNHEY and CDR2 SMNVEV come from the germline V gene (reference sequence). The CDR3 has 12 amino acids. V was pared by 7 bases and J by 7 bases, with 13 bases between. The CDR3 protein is CASKPFGLTQYF. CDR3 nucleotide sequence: TGTGCCAGCAAGCCCTTTGGGTTGACCCAGTACTTC.

The CDR3 DNA reads as TGTGCCAGCAGTGCCCGGGAGTTTGAGACCCAGTACTTC. Translated: CASSAREFETQYF. The chain joins TRBV6-1 to TRBJ2-5; the D gene is possibly TRBD2 (6 bases). V was trimmed by 4 bases and J by 5 bases, leaving 11 bases between them. This CDR3 is 13 amino acids long. Germline V CDR1 and CDR2: MNHNS, SASEGT.

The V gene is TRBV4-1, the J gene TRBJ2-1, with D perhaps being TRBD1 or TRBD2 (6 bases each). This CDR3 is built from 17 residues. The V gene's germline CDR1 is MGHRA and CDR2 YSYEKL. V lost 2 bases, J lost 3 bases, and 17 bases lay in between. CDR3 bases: TGCGCCAGCAGCCAACGCTCGGGGGCCGGATACTACAATGAGCAGTTCTTC. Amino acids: CASSQRSGAGYYNEQFF.

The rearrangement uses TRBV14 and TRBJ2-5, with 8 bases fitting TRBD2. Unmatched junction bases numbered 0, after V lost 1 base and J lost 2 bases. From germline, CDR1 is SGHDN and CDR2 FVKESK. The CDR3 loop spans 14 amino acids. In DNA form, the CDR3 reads TGTGCCAGCAGCCAAGCTAGCGGGCAAGAGACCCAGTACTTC. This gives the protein CASSQASGQETQYF.

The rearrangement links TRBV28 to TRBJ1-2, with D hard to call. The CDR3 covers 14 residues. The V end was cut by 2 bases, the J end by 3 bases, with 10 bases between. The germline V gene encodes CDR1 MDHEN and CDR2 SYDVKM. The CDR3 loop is CASSLVHGDYGYTF. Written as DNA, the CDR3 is TGTGCCAGCAGTTTAGTCCACGGGGACTATGGCTACACCTTC.

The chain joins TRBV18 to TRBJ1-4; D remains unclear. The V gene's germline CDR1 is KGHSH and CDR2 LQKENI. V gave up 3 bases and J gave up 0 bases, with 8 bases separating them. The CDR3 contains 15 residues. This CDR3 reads CASSPISATNEKLFF. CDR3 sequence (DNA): TGTGCCAGCTCACCGATTTCTGCAACTAATGAAAAACTGTTTTTT.

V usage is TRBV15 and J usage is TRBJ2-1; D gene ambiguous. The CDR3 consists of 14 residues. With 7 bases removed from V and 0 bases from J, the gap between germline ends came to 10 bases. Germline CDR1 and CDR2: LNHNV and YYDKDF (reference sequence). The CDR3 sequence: CATNNWDSYNEQFF. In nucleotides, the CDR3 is TGTGCCACCAACAACTGGGACTCCTACAATGAGCAGTTCTTC.